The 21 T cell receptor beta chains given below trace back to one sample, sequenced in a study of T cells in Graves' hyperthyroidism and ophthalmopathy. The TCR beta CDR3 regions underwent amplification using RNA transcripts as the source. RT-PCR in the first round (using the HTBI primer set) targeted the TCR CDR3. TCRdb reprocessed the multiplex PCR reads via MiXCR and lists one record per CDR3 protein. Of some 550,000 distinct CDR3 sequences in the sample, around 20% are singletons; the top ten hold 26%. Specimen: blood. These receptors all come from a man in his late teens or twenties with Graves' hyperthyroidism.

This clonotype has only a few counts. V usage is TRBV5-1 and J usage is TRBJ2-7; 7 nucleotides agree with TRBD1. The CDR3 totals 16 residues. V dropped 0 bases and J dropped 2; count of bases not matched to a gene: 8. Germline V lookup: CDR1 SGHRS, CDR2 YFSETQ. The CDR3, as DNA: TGCGCCAGCAGCTTGGGTGACAGGGTAATCGCCTACGAGCAGTACTTC. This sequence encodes CASSLGDRVIAYEQYF.

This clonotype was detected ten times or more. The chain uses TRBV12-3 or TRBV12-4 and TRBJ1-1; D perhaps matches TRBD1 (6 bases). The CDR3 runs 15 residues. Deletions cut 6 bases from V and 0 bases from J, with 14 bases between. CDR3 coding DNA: TGTGCCAGCAGACCGGGGGCGGGTCTGAACACTGAAGCTTTCTTT. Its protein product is CASRPGAGLNTEAFF.

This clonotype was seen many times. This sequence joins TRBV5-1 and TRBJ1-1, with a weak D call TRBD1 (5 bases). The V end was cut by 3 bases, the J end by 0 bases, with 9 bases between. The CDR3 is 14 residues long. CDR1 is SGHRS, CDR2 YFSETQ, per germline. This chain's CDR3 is CASSSDKMNTEAFF. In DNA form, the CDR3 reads TGCGCCAGCAGCTCGGACAAGATGAACACTGAAGCTTTCTTT.

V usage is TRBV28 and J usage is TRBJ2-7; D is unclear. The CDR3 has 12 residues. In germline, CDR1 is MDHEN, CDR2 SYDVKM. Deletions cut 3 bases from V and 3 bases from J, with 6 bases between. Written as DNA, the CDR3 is TGTGCCAGCAGTTTCTGCAACTACGAGCAGTACTTC. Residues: CASSFCNYEQYF.

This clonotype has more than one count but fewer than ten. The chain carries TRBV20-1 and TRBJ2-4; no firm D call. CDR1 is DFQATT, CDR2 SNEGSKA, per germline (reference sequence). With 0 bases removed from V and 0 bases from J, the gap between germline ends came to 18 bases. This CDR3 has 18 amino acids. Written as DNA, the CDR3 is TGCAGTGCTAGAGATGAGTTGGCTGTGCTGGGAGCCAAAAACATTCAGTACTTC. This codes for CSARDELAVLGAKNIQYF.

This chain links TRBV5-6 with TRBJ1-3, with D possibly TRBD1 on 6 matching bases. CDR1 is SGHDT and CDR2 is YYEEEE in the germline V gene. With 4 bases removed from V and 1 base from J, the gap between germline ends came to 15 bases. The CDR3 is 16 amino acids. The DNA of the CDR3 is TGTGCCAGCAGCGACACAGGGTACGGATCTGGAAACACCATATATTTT. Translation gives CASSDTGYGSGNTIYF.

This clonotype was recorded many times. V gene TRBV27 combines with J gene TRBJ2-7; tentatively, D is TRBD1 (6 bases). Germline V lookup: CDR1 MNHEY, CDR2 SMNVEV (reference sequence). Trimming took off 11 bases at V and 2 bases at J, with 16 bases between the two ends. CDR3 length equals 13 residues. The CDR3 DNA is TGTGCCGTATCGCAGGGGTCCACCTACGAGCAGTACTTC. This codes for CAVSQGSTYEQYF.

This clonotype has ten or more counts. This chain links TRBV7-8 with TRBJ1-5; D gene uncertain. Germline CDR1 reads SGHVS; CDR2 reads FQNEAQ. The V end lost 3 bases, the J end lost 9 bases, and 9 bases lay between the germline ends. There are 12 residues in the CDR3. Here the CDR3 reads CASSLSPGPQHF. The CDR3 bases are TGTGCCAGCAGCTTGAGTCCGGGGCCCCAGCATTTT.

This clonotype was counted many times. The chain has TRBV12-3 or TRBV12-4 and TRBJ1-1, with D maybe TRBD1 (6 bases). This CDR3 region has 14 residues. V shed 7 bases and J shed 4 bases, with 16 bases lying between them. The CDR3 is CASTTLGGATEAFF. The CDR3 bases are TGTGCCAGCACCACCCTGGGGGGGGCCACTGAAGCTTTCTTT.

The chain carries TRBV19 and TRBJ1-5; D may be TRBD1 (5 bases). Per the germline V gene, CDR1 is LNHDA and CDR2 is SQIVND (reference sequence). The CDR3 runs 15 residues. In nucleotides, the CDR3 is TGTGCTACTACCCCAGTCCCCGTTGGAGGGGAGCCCCAGCATTTT. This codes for CATTPVPVGGEPQHF.

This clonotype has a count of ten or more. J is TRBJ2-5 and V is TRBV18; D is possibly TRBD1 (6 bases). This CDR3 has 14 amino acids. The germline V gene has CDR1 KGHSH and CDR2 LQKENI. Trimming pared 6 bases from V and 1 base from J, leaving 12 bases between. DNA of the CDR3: TGTGCCAGCTCGGCGCTGGACAGCCAAGAGACCCAGTACTTC. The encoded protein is CASSALDSQETQYF.

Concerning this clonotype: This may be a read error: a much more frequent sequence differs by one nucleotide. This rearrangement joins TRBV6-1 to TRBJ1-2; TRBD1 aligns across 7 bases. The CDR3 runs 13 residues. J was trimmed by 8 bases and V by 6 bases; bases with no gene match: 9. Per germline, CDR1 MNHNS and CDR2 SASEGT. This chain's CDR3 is CASSTGTVRGYTF. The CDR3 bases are TGTGCCAGCAGCACCGGGACAGTGCGAGGCTACACCTTC.

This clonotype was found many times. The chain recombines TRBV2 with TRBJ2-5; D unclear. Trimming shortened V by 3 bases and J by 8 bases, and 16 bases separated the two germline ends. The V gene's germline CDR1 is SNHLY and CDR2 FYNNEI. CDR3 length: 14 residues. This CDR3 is CASSEEGSGFTQYF. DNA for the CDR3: TGTGCCAGCAGTGAGGAAGGGTCGGGTTTCACCCAGTACTTC.

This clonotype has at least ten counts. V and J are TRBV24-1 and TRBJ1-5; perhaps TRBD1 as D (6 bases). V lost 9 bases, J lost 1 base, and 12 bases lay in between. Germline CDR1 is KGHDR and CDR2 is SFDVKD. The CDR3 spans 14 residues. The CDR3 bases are TGTGCCACCGGCGGGGACAAAAGCAATCAGCCCCAGCATTTT. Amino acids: CATGGDKSNQPQHF.

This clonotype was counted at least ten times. This chain's CDR3 is CASSLWDSNTEAFF. The DNA for the CDR3 is TGTGCCAGCAGTCTATGGGACAGCAACACTGAAGCTTTCTTT. This chain connects TRBV12-3 or TRBV12-4 to TRBJ1-1; 7 nucleotides align to TRBD1. The J segment lost 2 bases and the V segment lost 5 bases, leaving 5 bases of the junction unmatched. The CDR3 loop spans 14 amino acids.

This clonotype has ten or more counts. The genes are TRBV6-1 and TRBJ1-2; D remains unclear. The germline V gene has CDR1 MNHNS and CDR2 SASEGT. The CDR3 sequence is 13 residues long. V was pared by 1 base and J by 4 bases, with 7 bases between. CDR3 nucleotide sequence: TGTGCCAGCAGTGAAGATTGGGCCTATGGCTACACCTTC. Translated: CASSEDWAYGYTF.

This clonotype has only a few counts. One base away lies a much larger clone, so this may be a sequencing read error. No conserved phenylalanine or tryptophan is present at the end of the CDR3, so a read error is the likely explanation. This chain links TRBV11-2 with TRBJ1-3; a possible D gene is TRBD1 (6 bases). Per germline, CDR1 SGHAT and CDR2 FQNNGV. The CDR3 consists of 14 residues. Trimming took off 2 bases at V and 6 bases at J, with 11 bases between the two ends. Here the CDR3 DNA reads TGTGCCAGCAGCTTAATGTGGGACATAAACACCATATATCTT. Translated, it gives CASSLMWDINTIYL.

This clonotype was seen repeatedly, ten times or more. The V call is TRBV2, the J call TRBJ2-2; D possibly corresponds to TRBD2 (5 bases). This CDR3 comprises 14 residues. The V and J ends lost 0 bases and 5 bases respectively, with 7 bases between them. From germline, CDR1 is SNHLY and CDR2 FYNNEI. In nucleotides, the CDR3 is TGTGCCAGCAGTGAAGCGAGGGTAACCGGGGAGCTGTTTTTT. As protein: CASSEARVTGELFF.

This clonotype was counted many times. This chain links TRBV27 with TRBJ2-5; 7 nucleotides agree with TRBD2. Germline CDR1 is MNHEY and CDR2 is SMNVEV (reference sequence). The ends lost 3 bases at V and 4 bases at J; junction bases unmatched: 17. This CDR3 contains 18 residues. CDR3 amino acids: CASSLRGTPTSVRETQYF. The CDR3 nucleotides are TGTGCCAGCAGTTTGAGGGGCACCCCAACTAGCGTTCGAGAGACCCAGTACTTC.

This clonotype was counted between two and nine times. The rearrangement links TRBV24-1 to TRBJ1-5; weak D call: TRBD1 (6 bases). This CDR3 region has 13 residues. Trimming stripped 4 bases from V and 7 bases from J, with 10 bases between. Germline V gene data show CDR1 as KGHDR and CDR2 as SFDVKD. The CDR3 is CATSETGRQPQHF. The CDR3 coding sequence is TGTGCCACCAGTGAAACAGGGAGGCAGCCCCAGCATTTT.

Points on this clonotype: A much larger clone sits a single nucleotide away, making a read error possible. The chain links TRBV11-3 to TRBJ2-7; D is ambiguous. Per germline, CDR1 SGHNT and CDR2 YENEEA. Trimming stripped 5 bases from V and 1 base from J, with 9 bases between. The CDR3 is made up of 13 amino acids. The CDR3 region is CASSPTYSYEQYV. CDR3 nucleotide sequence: TGTGCCAGCAGCCCTACATATTCCTACGAGCAGTACGTC.